These T cell receptor beta chains were read from a single sample in a study of CD8 T cells in ankylosing spondylitis. TCRdb fed the 5' RACE reads into MiXCR, producing one record per CDR3 protein. The data contain around 150,000 distinct CDR3 sequences, around two fifths of them singletons. Sequencing was performed on synovial fluid, either unsorted or a sorted T cell fraction (not recorded which). Every receptor here comes from a male donor with ankylosing spondylitis. Each CDR3 is given with its conserved first and last residue. A D gene is named only where the DNA matches it firmly. Expanded clones are given a class, and other clones once, few, many or no size at all.

d_gene,abundance,j_gene,v_gene,len,CDR3aa,CDR3nt
TRBD2,NA,TRBJ2-3,TRBV28,11,CASSLAAWRYF,TGTGCCAGCAGCCTAGCGGCCTGGCGGTATTTT
TRBD1,NA,TRBJ1-5,TRBV20-1,17,CSARGWGSRGLTQPQHF,TGCAGTGCTAGAGGATGGGGGTCCAGGGGGCTTACTCAGCCCCAGCATTTT
TRBD1,few,TRBJ2-3,TRBV12-3/TRBV12-4,14,CASSLEDRRDTQYF,TGTGCCAGCAGTTTAGAGGACAGGAGGGATACGCAGTATTTT
NA,many,TRBJ1-2,TRBV12-3/TRBV12-4,14,CASSLGFKKYGYTF,TGTGCCAGCAGTTTAGGATTTAAGAAGTATGGCTACACCTTC
NA,NA,TRBJ1-3,TRBV7-9,15,CASSAPWGAGNTIYF,TGTGCCAGCAGCGCCCCATGGGGGGCTGGAAACACCATATATTTT
TRBD2,NA,TRBJ2-2,TRBV4-2,17,CASSQVGLAGGRGELFF,TGTGCCAGCAGCCAAGTCGGACTAGCGGGAGGACGCGGGGAGCTGTTTTTT
TRBD2,NA,TRBJ2-3,TRBV12-3/TRBV12-4,18,CASSPLPSLAGVPDTQYF,TGTGCCAGCAGTCCACTACCGAGCCTAGCGGGAGTCCCAGATACGCAGTATTTT
NA,NA,TRBJ2-1,TRBV4-3,18,CASSQVEEGLSSYNEQFF,TGCGCCAGCAGCCAAGTCGAGGAGGGACTTAGCTCCTACAATGAGCAGTTCTTC
TRBD1,few,TRBJ2-1,TRBV20-1,15,CSASIPGQGAGEQFF,TGCAGTGCTTCAATTCCGGGACAGGGGGCAGGGGAGCAGTTCTTC
NA,NA,TRBJ2-1,TRBV29-1,10,CSVLVYEQFF,TGCAGCGTTCTGGTTTATGAGCAGTTCTTC
NA,NA,TRBJ1-4,TRBV12-3/TRBV12-4,15,CASSPLRRKGSRLFF,TGTGCCAGCAGTCCTTTGCGTAGAAAGGGCTCTCGGCTGTTTTTT
NA,NA,TRBJ1-5,TRBV5-6,14,CASSLVRGSEPQHF,TGTGCCAGCAGCTTGGTTCGGGGGTCGGAGCCCCAGCATTTT
NA,once,TRBJ2-4,TRBV11-2,18,CASSPFPRGRVAKNIQYF,TGTGCCAGCAGCCCATTCCCTCGGGGGCGCGTAGCCAAAAACATTCAGTACTTC
TRBD2,NA,TRBJ2-5,TRBV5-1,15,CASSPLAALQETQYF,TGCGCCAGCAGCCCCCTAGCGGCCCTCCAAGAGACCCAGTACTTC
NA,NA,TRBJ1-1,TRBV20-1,15,CSAMPPLTGNTEAFF,TGCAGTGCTATGCCCCCGCTGACAGGGAACACTGAAGCTTTCTTT
TRBD1,NA,TRBJ1-1,TRBV11-2,18,CASSHLYFPGQGDTEAFF,TGTGCCAGCAGCCACCTATACTTCCCGGGACAGGGGGACACTGAAGCTTTCTTT
NA,few,TRBJ1-1,TRBV28,16,CASSPTLSGANTEAFF,TGTGCCAGCAGTCCTACCCTCTCGGGGGCGAACACTGAAGCTTTCTTT
NA,NA,TRBJ1-5,TRBV6-2/TRBV6-3,14,CASSYSRRSWPQHF,TGTGCCAGCAGTTACTCCAGGCGATCATGGCCCCAGCATTTT
TRBD2,once,TRBJ2-3,TRBV7-2,14,CASTATSSTDTQYF,TGTGCCAGCACCGCGACTAGCTCCACAGATACGCAGTATTTT
TRBD2,NA,TRBJ2-2,TRBV4-2,18,CASSQPTSGGPYTGELFF,TGTGCCAGCAGCCAACCCACTAGCGGGGGGCCCTACACCGGGGAGCTGTTTTTT
NA,NA,TRBJ2-3,TRBV18,12,CASSPFGDTQYF,TGTGCCAGCTCACCATTCGGTGATACGCAGTATTTT
NA,NA,TRBJ2-1,TRBV27,15,CASSLGTNSYNEQFF,TGTGCCAGCAGTTTAGGGACAAACTCCTACAATGAGCAGTTCTTC
NA,many,TRBJ1-2,TRBV24-1,9,CAPPYGYTF,TGTGCCCCCCCCTATGGCTACACCTTC
NA,NA,TRBJ2-1,TRBV27,13,CASSILPYNEQFF,TGTGCCAGCAGTATTCTCCCCTACAATGAGCAGTTCTTC
NA,NA,TRBJ2-1,TRBV7-3,19,CASSLVPLTTGHRFDEQFF,TGTGCCAGCAGCTTAGTTCCCCTTACGACGGGACACAGGTTTGATGAGCAGTTCTTC
NA,NA,TRBJ1-6,TRBV21-1,17,CASSTPFRTGIDSPLHF,TGTGCCAGCTCAACCCCCTTCCGGACAGGGATAGATTCACCCCTCCACTTT
TRBD1,NA,TRBJ1-1,TRBV20-1,13,CSAQQGANSEAFF,TGCAGTGCTCAGCAGGGGGCGAACTCTGAAGCTTTCTTT
TRBD1,NA,TRBJ1-1,TRBV18,16,CASSPPGTGVNTEAFF,TGTGCCAGCTCACCTCCGGGGACAGGGGTGAACACTGAAGCTTTCTTT
NA,NA,TRBJ2-7,TRBV2,15,CASSGSPFVAYEQYF,TGTGCCAGCAGTGGGTCGCCTTTCGTAGCCTACGAGCAGTACTTC
NA,NA,TRBJ1-2,TRBV4-1,15,CASSQDGRLRYGYTF,TGCGCCAGCAGCCAAGATGGACGTCTGCGCTATGGCTACACCTTC
TRBD2,NA,TRBJ2-1,TRBV12-3/TRBV12-4,17,CAIRGAGRDPDYNEQFF,TGTGCCATCCGGGGAGCGGGACGTGATCCGGACTACAATGAGCAGTTCTTC
NA,NA,TRBJ2-7,TRBV4-1,14,CASRGFPFSYEQYF,TGCGCCAGCAGGGGCTTCCCTTTCTCCTACGAGCAGTACTTC
NA,NA,TRBJ1-5,TRBV9,13,CASSAFGNQPQHF,TGTGCCAGCAGCGCATTTGGCAATCAGCCCCAGCATTTT
TRBD1,many,TRBJ1-1,TRBV12-3/TRBV12-4,16,CASSPGTGGFGTEAFF,TGTGCCAGCAGTCCCGGGACAGGGGGTTTCGGCACTGAAGCTTTCTTT
NA,NA,TRBJ1-1,TRBV12-3/TRBV12-4,12,CASSFLDKEAFF,TGTGCCAGCAGTTTTCTGGACAAGGAAGCTTTCTTT
NA,NA,TRBJ2-5,TRBV7-8,16,CASSLGPLRGEETQYF,TGTGCCAGCAGCTTAGGACCCTTAAGAGGGGAGGAGACCCAGTACTTC
NA,NA,TRBJ2-7,TRBV28,16,CASSFVENRSSYEQYF,TGTGCCAGCAGTTTTGTAGAGAATAGGAGCTCCTACGAGCAGTACTTC
TRBD1,NA,TRBJ1-2,TRBV28,18,CASSLYLIRGRRGYGYTF,TGTGCCAGCAGCTTATACCTTATCAGGGGGCGCCGAGGCTATGGCTACACCTTC
NA,NA,TRBJ2-7,TRBV10-3,18,CAISESFAVGASSYEQYF,TGTGCCATCAGTGAGTCGTTCGCGGTTGGCGCGAGCTCCTACGAGCAGTACTTC